This T cell receptor (beta chain) was profiled in a study of cytomegalovirus exposure and HLA in healthy donors (dated by TCRdb to about 2017). Study-wide context: An earlier analysis of approximately 550 of the donors reported about 290 Gb of sequence data and 117 million unique TCR beta sequences from 190 million or so T cells. Approximately 300 gigabases of sequencing data and around 80 million unique TCR sequences made up an early release that covered nearly 650 HLA-typed donors. Of the roughly 400 genotyped donors, 75% to 85% were placed in the genetic ancestry cluster associated with self-reported Caucasian donors. The study aimed to test whether signatures of past pathogen exposure could be identified by cataloging public T cell receptors. Using immunosequencing, the study profiled T cell repertoires from 666 subjects and related those repertoires to cytomegalovirus serostatus. Along with the approximately 700-subject first cohort, a separate validation cohort of over a hundred different subjects was used. High-throughput TCR immunosequencing, statistical association of individual TCRs with disease status, and machine learning were combined to predict cytomegalovirus infection status. A later analysis re-analyzed previously published TCR beta repertoires from about 730 donors and added high-resolution HLA genotyping to study TCR occurrence patterns. Rather than drawing on any new phenotypic data, the later analysis identified candidate immune exposures from TCR beta sequences and the way those sequences occurred across donors. An earlier analysis of around 580 of the donors used high-throughput TCR beta sequencing to judge whether each TCR beta V gene segment behaved as functional or pseudogenic. Alongside the repertoire data, information on donor age, sex, ethnicity and CMV serostatus was compiled. A later genetic analysis took genome-wide SNP genotypes for about 65% of the roughly 670 donors and used that subset as a discovery cohort. Every discovery cohort repertoire had been produced on one sequencing platform. HLA typing included class I and class II loci at four-digit resolution. The number of typed donors differed by locus: 629-630 for A, B, C, DRB1 and DQB1; 500 to 550 for DQA1; over 600 for DPA1; and 450 to 480 for DPB1. A handful of DR-DQ haplotypes were handled as single units for association and clustering because linkage in the cohort was strong. Among some 410 genotyped donors of the cohort, an average of approximately 200,000 unique TCR beta nucleotide sequences was sequenced per donor, of which roughly 18% were non-productive. On the study overall, not on this receptor specifically: Some IMGT-functional V segments, including TRBV6-2 and TRBV6-3, could not be distinguished by the 87-base-pair reads and were therefore excluded. In a later analysis, several top co-occurrence clusters were reported to appear linked to parvovirus B19, influenza, CMV and Epstein-Barr virus. In this cohort, only TCR beta chains were sequenced, and detectable features were limited by the absence of alpha or paired-chain data. While some public TCRs were present in many individuals, most TCR sequences turned up only very rarely across donors. The earlier analysis of nearly 600 of the donors excluded some 15 rarely observed V segments, including chromosome 9 orphons, because counts were too low. Three of the identified cytomegalovirus-associated TCR beta chains were confirmed in vitro to be specific for cytomegalovirus antigens. Because HLA typing was missing for some donors at each locus, association tests included only the typed subset. A further reported finding was that TCR beta sequences accurately predicted the HLA-A and HLA-B alleles for most subjects in the first cohort. Assigning TCR associations to individual alleles was difficult when HLA alleles, especially DR and DQ, strongly co-occurred. According to the authors, the approach could potentially be generalized to other disease states and immunological phenotypes. Linkage disequilibrium might explain the correlated functional status among segregating V segments, but an unknown experimental factor could not be ruled out. In a later analysis, 15,000 to 20,000 TCR beta sequences were associated with specific HLA alleles at a false discovery rate of 0.05. In the study, roughly 160 TCR beta chains were listed as associated with cytomegalovirus. A later genetic analysis reported fewer N-insertions in productive TCRs among donors in an Asian-associated ancestry cluster than the roughly 620-donor mean. In an earlier analysis of roughly 560 of the donors, most TCR beta V segments were observed in productive rearrangements about 90% or about 30% of the time, broadly matching IMGT annotations. According to a later analysis, TCR association rates differed among HLA loci, with DRB1 alleles showing the most associated TCRs and HLA-C alleles showing the fewest. A later genetic analysis associated a missense DCLRE1C variant with V-gene and J-gene trimming of TCR beta chains, and an independent cohort replicated the association. The sequencing pipeline was judged likely to have produced a cluster of highly shared sequence variants as a technical artifact. A later analysis found that most CMV-associated TCR beta chains appeared HLA-restricted, with HLA associations seemingly driven largely by CMV exposure. Roughly uniform sequencing depth across donors was assumed in presence/absence analyses, although this assumption may not hold. In a later analysis, HLA-associated TCR beta chains were found to be more clonally expanded and to have lower generation probabilities than equally common non-associated chains. The classifier was reported to diagnose cytomegalovirus status with high specificity and sensitivity in both the original and validation cohorts. The only immune exposure information available for the cohort was CMV serostatus.

A note on this clone: The specificity of this receptor is unknown. Base quality data are lacking; no much larger clone is found one base away.

The protocol used for the library was the immunoSEQ multiplex PCR assay. For the multiplex PCR, a mixture combining 60 forward primers for TCR Vbeta segments and 13 reverse primers for TCR Jbeta segments was used. The CDR3 region of rearranged TCR beta genes was amplified from genomic DNA by a multiplex PCR assay. The amplified TCR beta libraries were sequenced on the Illumina HiSeq System as 87-base-pair reads. Per the authors' processing: In a later analysis, tens of millions of unique TCR beta chains were counted across the 666 repertoires, and roughly 11 million of these chains were shared by at least two donors. Raw reads were error-corrected and collapsed into unique sequences with a nearest-neighbor algorithm that merged closely related sequences to remove PCR and sequencing errors. Alignment of CDR3 sequences to IMGT reference sequences was used to assign V, D and J gene segments. For a sequence to be retained, a match of at least six nucleotides to both a V gene segment and a J gene segment was required. A rearrangement was called productive if the CDR3 had no stop codons and remained in frame with V and J, and every other rearrangement was called non-productive. Following IMGT convention, CDR3 was defined as the stretch from the second conserved V-encoded cysteine up to the conserved J-encoded phenylalanine. The earlier analysis of around 640 of the donors excluded sequences that lacked an unambiguous match to a single V gene segment. In an earlier analysis of around 600 of the donors, V segments were called functional above 56.7% productive rearrangements and were called segregating when the between-donor standard deviation exceeded 5%. A statistical classification framework was developed to diagnose cytomegalovirus status using the catalog of TCR beta chain sequences. A later analysis assigned V and J genes by comparing TCR nucleotide sequences with IMGT/GENE-DB human TR gene sequences. Using the TCRdist pipeline, a later analysis assigned CDR3 sequences along with most-parsimonious VDJ recombination scenarios. In a later analysis, each TCR beta chain was defined by its CDR3 amino acid sequence together with its V-gene family, and reads without a unique V-gene family were excluded. A later analysis removed several hundred highly shared, low-generation-probability nucleotide sequences to deal with suspected cross-contamination and a sequencing artifact. In a later analysis, a clonal expansion index was calculated for each public chain from normalized within-repertoire ranks of inferred template counts. In a later analysis, generation probabilities were computed using a VDJ recombination model fitted to out-of-frame rearrangements, and the results were checked against IGoR. In a later analysis, hypergeometric tests were used to score TCR-TCR, TCR-HLA and TCR-CMV co-occurrence, with a repertoire-size bias correction applied to TCR pairs. To estimate false discovery rates, a later analysis permuted the HLA or CMV assignments 20 times. A later analysis grouped co-occurring TCRs with DBSCAN, adding TCRdist sequence similarity when clustering within HLA-allele-positive subsets. Repertoires with fewer than 30,000 or more than 120,000 public chains were left out of co-occurrence clustering, as were about 5 repertoires with anomalous nucleotide sharing. TCRdb holds this immuneACCESS table with in-frame rearrangements only. Some clones are missing; in checked studies, unresolved V genes explain under half, and the rest has no known cause. V, J and clone size derive from that table, while D and trimming were established from the DNA sequence. The sample table records 100,000 to 150,000 clones; around 80% of these occur just once. The ten largest clones take up approximately 3.6% of the sample.

The CDR3 has 16 amino acids, counting the end cysteine and phenylalanine. The read is trimmed to its CDR3 DNA, 48 bases read in frame from base 1. V is cut back by 0 bases and J by 13 bases, with 14 bases in the junction unmatched. CDR1 and CDR2 were assigned from the germline V gene as SGHRS and YFSETQ. In total, approximately 610 healthy bone marrow donors made up the cohort. At the time of sampling, every cohort member was nominally healthy, though immune exposures that went unrecorded were likely present. The donor was CMV seronegative and was included in the group of about 400 seronegative cohort members. Every donor gave a peripheral blood sample, and the peripheral blood mononuclear cells from that sample were used for TCR beta sequencing. Genomic DNA extraction from the blood cell samples was performed with the Qiagen DNeasy Blood Extraction Kit.

Sequencing was performed on PBMCs. The TCR sequence derives from a young man in good health and CMV-seronegative. Recombination connected TRBV5-1 to TRBJ1-1; the junction holds 11 bases that match TRBD1. This receptor carries the CDR3 CASSLDYRTGGAGGFF. The nucleotides are TGCGCCAGCAGCTTGGATTACCGGACAGGGGGCGCAGGTGGTTTCTTT.